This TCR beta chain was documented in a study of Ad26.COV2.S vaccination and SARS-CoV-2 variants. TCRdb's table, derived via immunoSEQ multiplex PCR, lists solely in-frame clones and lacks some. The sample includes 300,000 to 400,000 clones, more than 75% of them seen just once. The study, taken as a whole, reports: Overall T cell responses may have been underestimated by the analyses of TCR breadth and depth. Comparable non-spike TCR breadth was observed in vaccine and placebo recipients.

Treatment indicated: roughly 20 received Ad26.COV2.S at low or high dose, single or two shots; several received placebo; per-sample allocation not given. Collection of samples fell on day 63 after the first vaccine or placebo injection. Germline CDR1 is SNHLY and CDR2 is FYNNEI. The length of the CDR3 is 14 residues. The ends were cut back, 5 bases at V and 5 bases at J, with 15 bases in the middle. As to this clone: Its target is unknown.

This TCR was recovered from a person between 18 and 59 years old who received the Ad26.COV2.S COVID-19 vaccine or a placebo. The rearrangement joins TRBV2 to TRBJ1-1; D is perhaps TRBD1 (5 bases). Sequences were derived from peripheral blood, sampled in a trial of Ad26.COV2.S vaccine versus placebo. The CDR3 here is CASSQTRAGTEAFF. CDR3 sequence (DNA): TGTGCCAGCAGTCAGACCAGGGCAGGGACTGAAGCTTTCTTT.